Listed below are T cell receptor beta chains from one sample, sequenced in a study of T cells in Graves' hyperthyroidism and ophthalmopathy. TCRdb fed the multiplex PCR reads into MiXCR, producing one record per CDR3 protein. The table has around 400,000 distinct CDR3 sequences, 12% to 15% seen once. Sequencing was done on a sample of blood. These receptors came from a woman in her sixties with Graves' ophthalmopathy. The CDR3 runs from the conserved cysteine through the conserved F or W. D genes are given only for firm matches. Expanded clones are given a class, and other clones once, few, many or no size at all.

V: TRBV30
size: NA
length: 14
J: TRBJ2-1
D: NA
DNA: TGTGCCTGGAGGGGGGGGGCAGTCAATGAGAAGCAGTTCTTC
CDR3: CAWRGGAVNEKQFF

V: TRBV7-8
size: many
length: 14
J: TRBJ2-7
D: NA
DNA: TGTGCCAGCAGCTCCCGCCCTCTTCCCTACGAGCAGTACTTC
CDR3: CASSSRPLPYEQYF

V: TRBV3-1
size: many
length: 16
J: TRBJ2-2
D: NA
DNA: TGTGCCAGCAGCCAAGACCAGGAAACGGGCCCCGGGGAGCTGTTTTTT
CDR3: CASSQDQETGPGELFF

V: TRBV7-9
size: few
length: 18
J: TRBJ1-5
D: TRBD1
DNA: TGTAACTTAGGGGGCCTGACAGGGGCCCAATATAGCAATCAGCCCCAGCATTTT
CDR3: CNLGGLTGAQYSNQPQHF

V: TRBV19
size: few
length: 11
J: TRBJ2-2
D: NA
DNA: TGTGCCACCAAGGGTGCCGGGGAGCTGTTTTTT
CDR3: CATKGAGELFF

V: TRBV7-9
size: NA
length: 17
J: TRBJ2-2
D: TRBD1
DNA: TGTGCCAGCAGCACCGGGACAGGGGGCTGGAACACCGGGGAGCTGTTTTTT
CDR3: CASSTGTGGWNTGELFF

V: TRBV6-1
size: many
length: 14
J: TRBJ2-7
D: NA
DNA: TGTGCCAGCAGGGCGACTAGTCTCTCCTACGAGCAGTACTTC
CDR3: CASRATSLSYEQYF

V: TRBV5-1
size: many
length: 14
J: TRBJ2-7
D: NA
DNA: TGCGCCAGCAGCTTGGGTGAGGCCTCCTACGAGCAGTACTTC
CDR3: CASSLGEASYEQYF

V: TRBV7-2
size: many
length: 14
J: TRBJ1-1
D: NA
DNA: TGTGCCAGCAGCTTAGGACGGACGAACACTGAAGCTTTCTTT
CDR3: CASSLGRTNTEAFF

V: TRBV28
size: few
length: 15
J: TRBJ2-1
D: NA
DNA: TGTGCTAGCAGTACCGGGACTGGCGGGAAGCATGAGCAGTTCTTC
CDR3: CASSTGTGGKHEQFF

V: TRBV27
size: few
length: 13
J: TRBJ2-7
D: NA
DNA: TGTGCCAGCAATAAACAGGGTTCCTACGAGCAGTACTTC
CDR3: CASNKQGSYEQYF

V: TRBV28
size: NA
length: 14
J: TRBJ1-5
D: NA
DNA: TGTGCCAGCAGTTCGCCCAGGGAAGGTCAGCCCCAGCATTTT
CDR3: CASSSPREGQPQHF

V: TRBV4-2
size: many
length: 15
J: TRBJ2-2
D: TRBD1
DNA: TGTGCCAGCAGCCGACCGGGACAGGGGACCGGGGAGCTGTTTTTT
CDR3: CASSRPGQGTGELFF

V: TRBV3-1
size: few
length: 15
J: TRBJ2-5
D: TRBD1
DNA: TGTGCCAGCAGCCAAGATGCAGGGGGCTGGGAGACCCAGTACTTC
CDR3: CASSQDAGGWETQYF

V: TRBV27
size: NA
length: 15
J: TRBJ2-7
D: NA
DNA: TGTGCCAGCAGTTTACTCGGACCGGAGGGGGACGAGCAGTACTTC
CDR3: CASSLLGPEGDEQYF

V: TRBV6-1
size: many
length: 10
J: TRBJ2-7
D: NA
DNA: TGTGCCAGCAATAGCTTCGAGCAGTACTTC
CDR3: CASNSFEQYF

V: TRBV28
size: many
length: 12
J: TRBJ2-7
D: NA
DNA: TGTGCCAGCAGTTCCCCGAGAAGGGAGCAGTACTTC
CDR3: CASSSPRREQYF

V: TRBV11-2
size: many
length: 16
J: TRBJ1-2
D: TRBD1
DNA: TGTGCCAGCAGCCCCGGACAGGGTAGATCTAACTATGGCTACACCTTC
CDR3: CASSPGQGRSNYGYTF

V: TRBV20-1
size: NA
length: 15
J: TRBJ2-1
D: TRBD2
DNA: TGCAGTGCTAGTGGGCCAGCGGGAGGGCGAAATGAGCAGTTCTTC
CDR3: CSASGPAGGRNEQFF

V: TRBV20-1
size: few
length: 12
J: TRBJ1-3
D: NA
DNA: TGCAGTGCCCCACATTCTGGAAACACCATATATTTT
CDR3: CSAPHSGNTIYF

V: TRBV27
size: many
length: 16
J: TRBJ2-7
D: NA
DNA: TGTGCCAGCAGTCGGCTCACCTACGGGTCCGCCTACGAGCAGTACTTC
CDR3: CASSRLTYGSAYEQYF

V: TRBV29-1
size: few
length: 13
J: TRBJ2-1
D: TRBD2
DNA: TGCAGCGTCGACGGACTAGCGGGCAATGAGCAGTTCTTC
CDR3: CSVDGLAGNEQFF